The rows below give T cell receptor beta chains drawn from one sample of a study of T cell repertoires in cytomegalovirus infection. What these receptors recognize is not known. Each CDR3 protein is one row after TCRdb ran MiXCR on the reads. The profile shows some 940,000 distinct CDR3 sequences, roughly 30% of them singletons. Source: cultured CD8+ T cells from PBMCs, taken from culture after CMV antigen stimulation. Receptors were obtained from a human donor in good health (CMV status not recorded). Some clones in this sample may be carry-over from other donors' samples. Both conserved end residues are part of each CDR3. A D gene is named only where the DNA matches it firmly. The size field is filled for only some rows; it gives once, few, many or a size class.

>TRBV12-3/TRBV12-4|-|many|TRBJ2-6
CASRQDFLSGANVLTF
TGTGCCAGCAGACAGGACTTTCTCTCTGGGGCCAACGTCCTGACTTTC
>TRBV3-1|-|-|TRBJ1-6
CASSPPGKGIHNSPLHF
TGTGCCAGCAGCCCCCCGGGAAAGGGGATTCATAATTCACCCCTCCACTTT
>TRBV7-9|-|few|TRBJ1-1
CASTVSNTEAFF
TGTGCCAGCACCGTATCGAACACTGAAGCTTTCTTT
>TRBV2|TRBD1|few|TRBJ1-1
CASSARTGVPEAFF
TGTGCCAGCAGTGCTCGGACAGGGGTTCCTGAAGCTTTCTTT
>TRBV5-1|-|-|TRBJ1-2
CASSFTFRQGSPAYGYTF
TGCGCCAGCAGCTTCACGTTCCGCCAGGGTAGTCCAGCCTATGGCTACACCTTC
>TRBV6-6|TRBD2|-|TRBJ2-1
CASSYRLAGYNEQFF
TGTGCCAGCAGTTACCGACTAGCGGGTTACAATGAGCAGTTCTTC
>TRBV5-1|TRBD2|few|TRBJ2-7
CASSLTGGGILLAGYEQYF
TGCGCCAGCAGCCTCACCGGCGGGGGGATTCTCTTAGCGGGCTACGAGCAGTACTTC
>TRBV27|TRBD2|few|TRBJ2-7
CASSSEASGVSSYEQYF
TGTGCCAGCAGCAGCGAGGCTAGCGGGGTGAGCTCCTACGAGCAGTACTTC
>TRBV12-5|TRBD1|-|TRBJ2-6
CASGLPGTGRSGANVLTF
TGTGCTAGTGGTTTGCCCGGGACAGGGAGATCTGGGGCCAACGTCCTGACTTTC
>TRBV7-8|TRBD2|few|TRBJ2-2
CASRETSGTGELFF
TGTGCCAGCCGCGAGACTAGCGGCACCGGGGAGCTGTTTTTT
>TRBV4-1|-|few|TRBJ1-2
CASSQENSPGSYGYTF
TGTGCCAGCAGCCAAGAAAACAGCCCGGGCTCCTATGGCTACACCTTC
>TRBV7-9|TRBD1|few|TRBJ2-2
CASSLDETGATGELFF
TGTGCCAGCAGCTTAGACGAGACAGGGGCGACCGGGGAGCTGTTTTTT
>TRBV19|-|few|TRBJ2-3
CASSIENRAADTQYF
TGTGCCAGTAGTATAGAGAATAGAGCGGCGGATACGCAGTATTTT
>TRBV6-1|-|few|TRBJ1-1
CASGGSEAFF
TGTGCCAGCGGGGGCTCTGAAGCTTTCTTT
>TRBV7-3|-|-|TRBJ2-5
CASSPSHRSLGETQYF
TGTGCCAGCAGCCCCTCGCACCGCAGCCTTGGGGAGACCCAGTACTTC
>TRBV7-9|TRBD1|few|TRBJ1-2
CASSLAGRGAPTNYGYTF
TGTGCCAGCAGCTTAGCTGGCAGGGGGGCGCCCACAAACTATGGCTACACCTTC
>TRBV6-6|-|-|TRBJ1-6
CASTNGGDSPFHF
TGTGCCAGCACCAACGGGGGGGATTCACCCTTCCACTTT
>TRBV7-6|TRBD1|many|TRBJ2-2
CASSAYRDRGTGELFF
TGTGCCAGCAGCGCCTATCGGGACAGGGGCACCGGGGAGCTGTTTTTT
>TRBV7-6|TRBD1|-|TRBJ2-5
CASSLVLGTGETQYF
TGTGCCAGCAGCTTAGTTCTTGGGACAGGGGAGACCCAGTACTTC
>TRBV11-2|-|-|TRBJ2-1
CASSLGSVIGNEQFF
TGTGCCAGCAGCTTAGGTTCTGTAATTGGCAATGAGCAGTTCTTC
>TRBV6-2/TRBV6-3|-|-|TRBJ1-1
CASSYSTPGFEAFF
TGTGCCAGCAGTTACTCGACCCCAGGGTTCGAAGCTTTCTTT
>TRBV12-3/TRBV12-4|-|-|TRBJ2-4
CASSLRDNKNIQYF
TGTGCCAGCAGTTTAAGGGACAACAAAAACATTCAGTACTTC
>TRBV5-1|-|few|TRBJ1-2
CASRGETNYGYTF
TGCGCCAGCAGAGGGGAAACTAACTATGGCTACACCTTC
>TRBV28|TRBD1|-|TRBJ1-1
CASQGQGLRRSTEAFF
TGTGCCAGTCAAGGACAGGGTCTCCGTCGAAGCACTGAAGCTTTCTTT
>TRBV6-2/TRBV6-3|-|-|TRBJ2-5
CASSYPGTTQETQYF
TGTGCCAGCAGTTACCCCGGGACAACCCAAGAGACCCAGTACTTC
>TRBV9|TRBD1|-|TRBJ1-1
CASSSQGQNTEAFF
TGTGCCAGCAGCTCACAGGGGCAGAACACTGAAGCTTTCTTT
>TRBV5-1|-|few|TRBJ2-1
CASSLRGALRNEQFF
TGCGCCAGCAGCTTGAGAGGTGCTTTGAGAAATGAGCAGTTCTTC
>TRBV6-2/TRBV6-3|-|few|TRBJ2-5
CASSYWKGQETQYF
TGTGCCAGCAGTTACTGGAAGGGGCAAGAGACCCAGTACTTC
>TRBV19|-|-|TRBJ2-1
CASSTSHGYNEQFF
TGTGCCAGTAGTACCTCACATGGCTACAATGAGCAGTTCTTC
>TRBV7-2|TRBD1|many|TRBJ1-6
CASSLSTGGFSYNSPLHF
TGTGCCAGCAGCTTAAGTACAGGGGGCTTCTCCTATAATTCACCCCTCCACTTT
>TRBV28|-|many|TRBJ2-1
CASSSLRSEDNEQFF
TGTGCCAGCAGTTCCCTCAGGTCCGAGGACAATGAGCAGTTCTTC
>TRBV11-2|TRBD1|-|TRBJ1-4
CASSRPGQPNEKLFF
TGTGCCAGCAGTCGACCGGGACAGCCTAATGAAAAACTGTTTTTT
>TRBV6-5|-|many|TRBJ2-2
CASSYEGTGELFF
TGTGCCAGCAGTTACGAGGGCACCGGGGAGCTGTTTTTT
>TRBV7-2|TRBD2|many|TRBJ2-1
CASSLQVGLAVSYNEQFF
TGTGCCAGCAGCTTACAGGTGGGACTAGCGGTCTCCTACAATGAGCAGTTCTTC
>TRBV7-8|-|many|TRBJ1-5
CASSLKSRSNQPQHF
TGTGCCAGCAGCTTAAAATCTCGTAGCAATCAGCCCCAGCATTTT
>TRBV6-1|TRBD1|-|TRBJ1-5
CVSRLDRGHNQPQHF
TGTGTCAGCCGCCTGGACAGGGGGCACAATCAGCCCCAGCATTTT